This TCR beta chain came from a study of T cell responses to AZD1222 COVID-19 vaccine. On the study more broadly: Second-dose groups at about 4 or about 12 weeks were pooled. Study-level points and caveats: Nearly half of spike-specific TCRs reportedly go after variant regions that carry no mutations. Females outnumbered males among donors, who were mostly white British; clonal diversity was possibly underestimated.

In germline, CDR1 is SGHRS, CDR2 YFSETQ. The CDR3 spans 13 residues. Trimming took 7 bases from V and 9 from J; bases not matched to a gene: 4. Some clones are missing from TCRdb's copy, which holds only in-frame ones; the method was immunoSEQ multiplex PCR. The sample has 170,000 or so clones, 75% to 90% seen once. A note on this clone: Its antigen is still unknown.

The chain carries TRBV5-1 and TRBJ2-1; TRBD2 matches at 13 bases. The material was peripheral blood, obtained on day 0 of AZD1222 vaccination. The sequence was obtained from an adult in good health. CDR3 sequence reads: CASAWTSGSEQFF. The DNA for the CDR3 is TGCGCCAGCGCCTGGACTAGCGGGAGTGAGCAGTTCTTC.